Sequencing of this T cell receptor (beta chain) was carried out in a study of T cell responses to AZD1222 COVID-19 vaccine. This clone was seen a single time. Clones were read by immunoSEQ multiplex PCR, and TCRdb kept only the in-frame ones, dropping some. Of 120,000 to 150,000 clones in the sample, over 85% were seen once. Researchers grouped second doses given at about 4 or about 12 weeks into one pool. The specimen was peripheral blood, collected 28 days after the second AZD1222 dose. This receptor was taken from an adult who received the AZD1222 COVID-19 vaccine.

This CDR3 is CASSPTGGTRSPLHF. The CDR3 DNA sequence: TGTGCCAGCAGTCCTACAGGGGGCACTAGGTCACCCCTCCACTTT. The J gene is TRBJ1-6, the V gene TRBV27; the match to TRBD1 covers 9 bases. Germline CDR1 MNHEY, CDR2 SMNVEV (reference sequence). Trimming removed 5 bases from V and 10 bases from J; junction bases left unmatched: 9. The length of the CDR3 is 15 residues.